This passage covers 11 T cell receptor beta chains from one sample sequenced in a study of post-analysis software for immune sequencing data. Study findings and constraints: TRBV5-6, TRBV5-1 and TRBV20-1 were among roughly 5 TRBV segments more frequent in patients than controls.

Sequencing libraries made from TCR beta cDNA carried unique molecular identifiers. In TCRdb, the PCR reads were re-called with MiXCR into one record per CDR3 protein. The top ten clones hold over 9% of a sample with approximately 630,000 distinct CDR3 sequences, 59% of them seen once. The antigens for these receptors are not known. Sample: blood. All receptors come from a girl aged 2-10 years with multiple sclerosis.

This clonotype was observed a single time. J is TRBJ2-4 and V is TRBV23-1; a possible D gene is TRBD2 (5 bases). The J call may not be correct, given that the DNA end is closer to TRBJ2-7. TRBV23-1 is marked as an open reading frame, function uncertain. The length of the CDR3 is 14 residues. CDR3 bases: TGCGCCAGCAGTCATAGGACGGAGGACTACGAGCAGTACTTC. It yields the protein CASSHRTEDYEQYF.

This clonotype appeared a few times. The gene calls are TRBV29-1 and TRBJ1-2; D is unresolved. From germline, CDR1 is SQVTM and CDR2 ANQGSEA. The ends were cut back, 3 bases at V and 2 bases at J, with 13 bases in the middle. This CDR3 has 14 residues. The CDR3 loop reads CSVDFGGPNYGYTF. CDR3 sequence (DNA): TGCAGCGTTGATTTCGGCGGACCCAACTATGGCTACACCTTC.

The rearrangement uses TRBV9 and TRBJ1-2; weak D call: TRBD1 (6 bases). Between the trimmed V and J ends, which lost 0 bases and 3 bases, there was a span of 18 bases. In germline, CDR1 is SGDLS, CDR2 YYNGEE. The CDR3 runs to 17 residues. The CDR3 here is CASSVEAHWTDYYGYTF. DNA of the CDR3: TGTGCCAGCAGCGTAGAGGCTCATTGGACAGACTACTATGGCTACACCTTC.

The genes are TRBV20-1 and TRBJ2-7, with TRBD1 matching over 8 bases. The CDR3 loop spans 14 amino acids. Germline V gene data show CDR1 as DFQATT and CDR2 as SNEGSKA (reference sequence). Trimming at V came to 3 bases and at J to 3 bases, leaving 7 bases not matched to a gene. CDR3 DNA: TGCAGTGCTAGTCGTGACAGGGGACTCTACGAGCAGTACTTC. Translation: CSASRDRGLYEQYF.

The V call is TRBV29-1, the J call TRBJ2-3; a possible D gene is TRBD2 (6 bases). V dropped 6 bases and J dropped 2 bases, with 12 bases sitting between them. The length of the CDR3 is 13 residues. Per the germline V gene, CDR1 is SQVTM and CDR2 is ANQGSEA. CDR3: CSVLGLLTDTQYF. The CDR3, as DNA: TGCAGCGTCTTGGGACTCCTCACAGATACGCAGTATTTT.

The V and J genes are TRBV6-5 and TRBJ1-1, with 8 bases identical to TRBD1. The CDR3 runs 17 residues. CDR1 is MNHEY and CDR2 is SVGAGI in the germline V gene. The V and J ends lost 3 bases and 0 bases, in that order; junction bases with no gene match: 9. The CDR3 coding sequence is TGTGCCAGCAGTTATCTGCCCCCGGGACAGGTGAACACTGAAGCTTTCTTT. This codes for CASSYLPPGQVNTEAFF.

The rearrangement links TRBV4-1 to TRBJ2-2; 10 nucleotides line up with TRBD1. The CDR3 totals 18 residues. J gave up 2 bases and V 4 bases, and 10 bases lay outside the gene matches. Per the germline V gene, CDR1 is MGHRA and CDR2 is YSYEKL. Written as DNA, the CDR3 is TGCGCCAGCAGCCCGCGGGACAGGGGAAGGGCCAACACCGGGGAGCTGTTTTTT. Amino acid sequence: CASSPRDRGRANTGELFF.

This chain uses TRBV5-1 with TRBJ1-2, with 9 bases lining up with TRBD1. Germline lookup yields CDR1 SGHRS and CDR2 YFSETQ. This CDR3 has 15 residues. The V segment lost 4 bases and the J segment 5 bases; nucleotides outside the gene matches: 9. CDR3 DNA: TGCGCCAGCAGCGGAGACAGGGGGATGACGTATGGCTACACCTTC. Amino acid sequence: CASSGDRGMTYGYTF.

The genes are TRBV20-1 and TRBJ1-2; unclear D gene. Per germline, CDR1 DFQATT and CDR2 SNEGSKA (reference sequence). The V end was cut by 3 bases, the J end by 8 bases, with 16 bases between. This CDR3 spans 13 amino acids. CDR3 in DNA: TGCAGTGCTAGGGTCGAGGTTTATGGAGGCTACACCTTC. Encoded protein: CSARVEVYGGYTF.

The rearrangement uses TRBV29-1 and TRBJ1-2; D is undetermined. Germline values: CDR1 SQVTM, CDR2 ANQGSEA. This CDR3 has 13 amino acids. Deletions cut 5 bases from V and 0 bases from J, with 10 bases between. CDR3 DNA: TGCAGCGTTATTTCAGGTCCTAACTATGGCTACACCTTC. As protein: CSVISGPNYGYTF.

The V and J genes are TRBV7-3 and TRBJ2-7; a possible D gene is TRBD1 (6 bases). CDR1 is SGHTA and CDR2 is FQGTGA in the germline V gene. Trimming pared 5 bases from V and 4 bases from J, leaving 12 bases between. The CDR3 is 13 amino acids. The CDR3 region is CASSTGLGYEQYF. CDR3 nucleotides: TGTGCCAGCAGCACAGGGTTGGGGTACGAGCAGTACTTC.